This T cell receptor beta chain was sequenced during a study of CD8 T cells in Susac syndrome. Study results and caveats: The study's TCR sequencing and HLA analysis covered a relatively small number of individuals, and the study acknowledged this.

The authors sequenced TCR beta from blood CD8+ and CD4+ T cells. Negative isolation was used for CD8+ and CD4+ T cells, and FACS enrichment was applied to TEMRA cells. RNA was extracted with the RNeasy kit, and a quantity of 0.5 to 1 ug was reverse transcribed using random hexamers. An immunoSEQ multiplex PCR generated amplified TCR beta CDR3 products spanning 54 Vbeta and 13 Jbeta. TCRdb reprocessed the immunoSEQ multiplex PCR reads via MiXCR and lists one record per CDR3 protein. The repertoire holds 160,000 or so distinct CDR3 sequences, with 80% to 95% as singletons. As to this clonotype: The antigen is undetermined.

Input material: CD4+ T cells from PBMCs. This TCR was recovered from a human donor in good health.

CDR3 coding DNA: TGTGCCAGCAGCACCCGAGGGGCGGGGGGCGAGGAGCAGTACTTC. Amino acids: CASSTRGAGGEEQYF. The chain has TRBV9 and TRBJ2-7; 8 positions agree with TRBD2. Germline CDR1 is SGDLS and CDR2 is YYNGEE. The trim removed 4 bases at V and 7 bases at J, leaving 13 bases unmatched. The CDR3 runs to 15 residues.